The 2 T cell receptor beta chains in this list originate from one sample, sequenced in a study of blood T cells in healthy people across ages. A second about 7 to 12 cycle PCR used barcoded and J-beta primers. In TCRdb, the 5' RACE reads were re-called with MiXCR into one record per CDR3 protein. The table lists 1.5 million to 1.9 million distinct CDR3 sequences, 40% to 45% of them singletons. Sequencing used blood. The source of these receptors is a woman younger than 30 in good health.

This chain joins TRBV28 and TRBJ2-1; D is possibly TRBD1 or TRBD2 (5 bases each). The V and J ends lost 5 bases and 7 bases respectively, with 21 bases between them. The length of the CDR3 is 16 residues. The germline V gene encodes CDR1 MDHEN and CDR2 SYDVKM. The CDR3 protein is CASSPPGTPMDNEQFF. As DNA, the CDR3 is TGTGCCAGCAGTCCCCCTGGGACCCCCATGGATAATGAGCAGTTCTTC.

This clonotype has more than one count but fewer than ten. This chain joins TRBV5-5 and TRBJ2-1, with D hard to call. The germline V gene has CDR1 SGHKS and CDR2 YYEKEE (reference sequence). Trimming took 6 bases from V and 8 from J, leaving 12 bases between them. The CDR3 loop spans 12 amino acids. CDR3 DNA: TGTGCCAGCACCCAAGCAATTGATGAGCAGTTCTTC. This sequence encodes CASTQAIDEQFF.